These 22 T cell receptor beta chains were all obtained from the same sample, sequenced in a study of the immune and genomic landscape of osteosarcoma (TCRdb year 2020). Specimens were post-treatment primary, local recurrence and metastasis tumors from poor-prognosis patients. Library preparation was by the immunoSEQ multiplex PCR assay. Entries here come from immuneACCESS through TCRdb and include only in-frame sequences with V and J called. Some clones fail to appear in such tables; in the studies checked, an unresolved V gene covers under half of the shortfall, and the cause of the remainder is unknown. The sample contains about 5,100 clones, 77% of them found a single time. The top ten clones comprise under 7.5% of the sample. The sample comprised osteosarcoma tumor tissue from the lung. The source of these receptors is a human donor with osteosarcoma.

CDR3 DNA: TGTGCCAGCAGCTTAGTAGGAGCAAGTGGCTACACCTTC. Protein: CASSLVGASGYTF. The rearrangement links TRBV11-2 to TRBJ1-2; D not resolved. The CDR3 runs 13 residues. Germline V CDR1 and CDR2: SGHAT, FQNNGV. The V and J ends lost 1 base and 7 bases respectively, with 10 bases between them. The entire variable domain, with the rest obtained from reference TRBV11-2 and TRBJ1-2, is as follows: EAGVAQSPRYKIIEKRQSVAFWCNPISGHATLYWYQQILGQGPKLLIQFQNNGVVDDSQLPKDRFSAERLKGVDSTLKIQPAKLEDSAVYLCASSLVGASGYTFGSGTRLTVV.

Within the sample, this clone is large. V is TRBV4-2 and J is TRBJ2-3; D is possibly TRBD2 (6 bases). Trimming cost V 8 bases and J 6 bases, with 21 bases left between them. The CDR3 runs to 15 residues. From germline, CDR1 is LGHNA and CDR2 YNFKEQ. The chain's CDR3 is CASRRVIAEDDTQYF. DNA of the CDR3: TGTGCCAGCCGGAGAGTGATAGCGGAGGATGATACGCAGTATTTT.

The rearrangement joins TRBV6-5 to TRBJ2-1; 13 bases agree with TRBD2. CDR1 is MNHEY and CDR2 is SVGAGI in the germline V gene. V lost 10 bases, J lost 6 bases, and 9 bases stayed unmatched. The CDR3 consists of 15 residues. CDR3 nucleotides: TGTGCCACCCGGGTGGGACTAGCGGGACTCAATGAGCAGTTCTTC. Translation gives CATRVGLAGLNEQFF.

This clone was seen only once. One junction end does not reproduce the germline sequence, and a read error may be involved. This chain links TRBV4-3 with TRBJ1-2; D call uncertain. Germline assignment: CDR1 LGHNA and CDR2 YSLEER. There are 15 residues in the CDR3. CDR3: CTSSQGGSRLNGYTF. As DNA, the CDR3 is TGCACCAGCAGCCAAGGCGGGAGCCGTTTGAATGGCTACACCTTC.

The chain has TRBV5-1 and TRBJ1-2, with 7 nucleotides matching TRBD1. The CDR3 runs to 15 residues. CDR1 SGHRS and CDR2 YFSETQ come from the germline V gene. The V gene end was trimmed by 0 bases and the J gene end by 2 bases; junction bases not matched to a gene: 4. The DNA for the CDR3 is TGCGCCAGCAGCTTGGGACAAGGGGGCAACTATGGCTACACCTTC. Protein product: CASSLGQGGNYGYTF.

The gene calls are TRBV9 and TRBJ2-3; no clear D. Germline V gene data show CDR1 as SGDLS and CDR2 as YYNGEE. The CDR3 totals 15 residues. The V end was cut by 0 bases, the J end by 4 bases, with 12 bases between. The CDR3 loop reads CASSVGSSGPDTQYF. The CDR3 DNA follows: TGTGCCAGCAGCGTAGGTAGTAGTGGTCCAGATACGCAGTATTTT.

This clone was seen a handful of times. The rearrangement uses TRBV6-5 and TRBJ2-7; no definite D call. The CDR3 spans 11 residues. Looked up from germline, CDR1 is MNHEY and CDR2 is SVGAGI. V was clipped by 5 bases and J by 7 bases, with 9 bases between them. The CDR3 sequence is CASSESREQYF. The DNA of the CDR3 is TGTGCCAGCAGTGAAAGCCGGGAGCAGTACTTC.

The chain employs TRBV18 and TRBJ1-3; D gene ambiguous. Germline V gene sequence: CDR1 KGHSH, CDR2 LQKENI. The CDR3 runs to 13 residues. The V end was cut by 0 bases, the J end by 4 bases, with 4 bases between. CDR3 region: CASSPPRGNTIYF. CDR3 in DNA: TGTGCCAGCTCACCACCGAGGGGAAACACCATATATTTT.

The chain is built from TRBV7-3 and TRBJ2-7; D unclear. V was pared by 2 bases and J by 3 bases, with 8 bases between. From germline, CDR1 is SGHTA and CDR2 FQGTGA. There are 13 residues in the CDR3. The CDR3: CASSLGPYYEQYF. The DNA of the CDR3 is TGTGCCAGCAGCTTAGGACCTTACTACGAGCAGTACTTC.

This clone was recorded only once. V gene TRBV5-4 combines with J gene TRBJ2-5; a weak D match, TRBD1 (6 bases). The V gene's germline CDR1 is SGHNT and CDR2 YYREEE (reference sequence). This CDR3 has 16 residues. Between the trimmed V and J ends, which lost 4 bases and 1 base, there was a span of 17 bases. The CDR3 sequence is CASSLTYRVFQETQYF. The CDR3 nucleotides read TGTGCCAGCAGCCTCACATACAGGGTTTTCCAAGAGACCCAGTACTTC.

The J gene is TRBJ2-1, the V gene TRBV19; 8 nucleotides align to TRBD1. The CDR3 sequence is 13 residues long. Germline V gives CDR1 LNHDA, CDR2 SQIVND (reference sequence). CDR3 nucleotide sequence: TGTTCCGGCGGAGACAGGGGTGGAAATGAGCAGTTCTTC. Its translation is CSGGDRGGNEQFF.

This clone showed up just a few times. V and J are TRBV7-6 and TRBJ2-1, with 7 bases lining up with TRBD2. The CDR3 contains 14 residues. CDR1 and CDR2 (germline): SGHVS, FNYEAQ. Germline trimming cut 5 bases from V and 8 bases from J; bases unmatched to any gene: 9. The CDR3 DNA is TGTGCCAGCAGCCCCACCGCGGGAGTGGATGAGCAGTTCTTC. Its translation is CASSPTAGVDEQFF.

This clone is large (0.1 to 1%) in the sample. The chain recombines TRBV7-9 with TRBJ2-2; D remains unclear. Germline-derived CDR1 and CDR2 are SEHNR and FQNEAQ (reference sequence). The CDR3 runs to 16 residues. Trimming took off 1 base at V and 3 bases at J, with 12 bases between the two ends. The CDR3 is CASSLGSYADTGELFF. In DNA form, the CDR3 reads TGTGCCAGCAGCTTAGGATCTTATGCGGACACCGGGGAGCTGTTTTTT.

The chain recombines TRBV10-3 with TRBJ1-1, with D uncertain. Germline V gene lookup returns CDR1 ENHRY and CDR2 SYGVKD. Trimming cost V 4 bases and J 1 base, with 10 bases left between them. This CDR3 comprises 14 residues. CDR3 in amino acids: CAISVGGRNTEAFF. DNA of the CDR3: TGTGCCATCAGTGTGGGAGGGAGGAACACTGAAGCTTTCTTT.

This chain uses TRBV4-1 with TRBJ2-5; D not certain. Per the germline V gene, CDR1 is MGHRA and CDR2 is YSYEKL. The CDR3 has 15 amino acids. Trimming removed 1 base from V and 5 bases from J, with 14 bases in between. The CDR3 region is CASSQVYPPIETQYF. DNA for the CDR3: TGCGCCAGCAGCCAAGTTTATCCTCCAATCGAGACCCAGTACTTC.

The chain employs TRBV6-1 and TRBJ2-7, with D tentatively TRBD2 (6 bases). Germline CDR1 MNHNS, CDR2 SASEGT. Trimming removed 3 bases from V and 0 bases from J, with 21 bases in between. This CDR3 is 18 amino acids long. CDR3 region: CASSDSYSRGGSSYEQYF. As DNA, the CDR3 is TGTGCCAGCAGTGACAGCTATAGTCGTGGAGGGTCCTCCTACGAGCAGTACTTC.

The genes are TRBV6-6 and TRBJ2-5, with TRBD2 as a possible D gene (6 bases). Between the trimmed V and J ends, which lost 2 bases and 5 bases, there was a span of 12 bases. This CDR3 spans 14 amino acids. The germline V gene encodes CDR1 MNHNY and CDR2 SVGAGI (reference sequence). CDR3 DNA sequence: TGTGCCAGCAGTTACCGGGAGACGGGGGAGACCCAGTACTTC. Amino acids: CASSYRETGETQYF.

The chain carries TRBV7-9 and TRBJ1-1; D call uncertain. The V and J ends lost 1 base and 1 base respectively, with 7 bases between them. CDR1 is SEHNR and CDR2 is FQNEAQ in the germline V gene (reference sequence). CDR3 length equals 14 residues. The CDR3 DNA reads as TGTGCCAGCAGCTTAGACTTGGAGAACACTGAAGCTTTCTTT. Its translation: CASSLDLENTEAFF.

This chain connects TRBV20-1 to TRBJ2-5, with D uncertain. The CDR3 spans 10 residues. Trimming removed 6 bases at V and 4 bases at J, with 6 bases between. The germline V gene encodes CDR1 DFQATT and CDR2 SNEGSKA (reference sequence). DNA of the CDR3: TGCAGTGCGGATTCAGAGACCCAGTACTTC. Translated: CSADSETQYF.

This clone has just a few counts. The chain carries TRBV11-2 and TRBJ2-3; D may correspond to TRBD1 or TRBD2 (5 bases each). With 3 bases removed from V and 0 bases from J, the gap between germline ends came to 19 bases. The CDR3 contains 18 residues. Germline loops: CDR1 SGHAT, CDR2 FQNNGV. CDR3: CASSLGVFLAASTDTQYF. As DNA, the CDR3 is TGTGCCAGCAGCTTGGGGGTATTCTTAGCAGCTAGCACAGATACGCAGTATTTT.

This clone was seen more than once but under ten times. This chain links TRBV5-1 with TRBJ2-5, with D perhaps matching TRBD2 (6 bases). CDR3 length: 14 residues. The germline CDR1 and CDR2 sequences are SGHRS and YFSETQ. The V gene lost 3 bases and the J gene lost 4 bases, with 13 bases spanning the gap. DNA for the CDR3: TGCGCCAGCAGCTGGGTGGGAGGCCCAGAGACCCAGTACTTC. It encodes CASSWVGGPETQYF.

The J gene is TRBJ2-3, the V gene TRBV10-3; D remains unclear. Trimming stripped 2 bases from V and 0 bases from J, with 12 bases between. The CDR3 spans 16 residues. Germline V lookup: CDR1 ENHRY, CDR2 SYGVKD. CDR3 residues: CAISEPPSISTDTQYF. CDR3 nucleotide sequence: TGTGCCATCAGTGAGCCCCCGTCGATTAGCACAGATACGCAGTATTTT.